These T cell receptor beta chains were read from a single sample in a study of blood T cell repertoires in COVID-19. Measured with immunoSEQ multiplex PCR; TCRdb has only the in-frame clones, and not every one. This table holds 280,000 or so clones, around nine tenths found once. Sequencing used PBMCs or T cells enriched from blood (not recorded which). The receptors derive from a woman aged 40 to 50 who had recovered from COVID-19. The CDR3 runs from the conserved cysteine through the conserved F or W. D genes are given only for firm matches. The size of a clone is reported for some rows only, either as once, few or many, or as a class for expanded clones.

abundance: .; v_gene: TRBV30; d_gene: .; j_gene: TRBJ1-4; CDR3aa: CAWSEWGQGNEKLFF; CDR3nt: TGTGCCTGGAGTGAGTGGGGGCAGGGTAATGAAAAACTGTTTTTT
abundance: .; v_gene: TRBV11-2; d_gene: TRBD1; j_gene: TRBJ2-5; CDR3aa: CASSNRDRGQETQYF; CDR3nt: TGTGCCAGCAGCAACCGGGACAGGGGGCAAGAGACCCAGTACTTC
abundance: .; v_gene: TRBV10-3; d_gene: .; j_gene: TRBJ1-4; CDR3aa: CAISESGGTNEKLFF; CDR3nt: TGTGCCATCAGTGAGTCAGGGGGAACTAATGAAAAACTGTTTTTT
abundance: once; v_gene: TRBV15; d_gene: TRBD2; j_gene: TRBJ2-1; CDR3aa: CATSREGTSGSLGYNEQFF; CDR3nt: TGTGCCACCAGCAGAGAGGGGACTAGCGGGAGTTTAGGTTACAATGAGCAGTTCTTC
abundance: .; v_gene: TRBV28; d_gene: .; j_gene: TRBJ1-1; CDR3aa: CASEGDTEAFF; CDR3nt: TGTGCCAGCGAGGGAGACACTGAAGCTTTCTTT
abundance: once; v_gene: TRBV12-3/TRBV12-4; d_gene: .; j_gene: TRBJ1-6; CDR3aa: CASSFGGNSPLHF; CDR3nt: TGTGCCAGCAGTTTTGGGGGGAACTCACCCCTCCACTTT
abundance: .; v_gene: TRBV3-1/TRBV3-2; d_gene: TRBD2; j_gene: TRBJ2-7; CDR3aa: CASSHNSGIYEQYF; CDR3nt: TGTGCCAGCAGCCACAATAGCGGGATCTACGAGCAGTACTTC
abundance: .; v_gene: TRBV6-5; d_gene: .; j_gene: TRBJ2-3; CDR3aa: CASRTDSTDTQYF; CDR3nt: TGTGCCAGCAGAACTGATAGCACAGATACGCAGTATTTT
abundance: .; v_gene: TRBV11-2; d_gene: TRBD2; j_gene: TRBJ2-5; CDR3aa: CASSSRSTSGGETQYF; CDR3nt: TGTGCCAGCAGCTCACGATCGACTAGCGGCGGAGAGACCCAGTACTTC
abundance: .; v_gene: TRBV2; d_gene: .; j_gene: TRBJ2-3; CDR3aa: CASSSNSDTQYF; CDR3nt: TGTGCCAGCAGCAGTAATTCAGATACGCAGTATTTT
abundance: .; v_gene: TRBV19; d_gene: .; j_gene: TRBJ1-5; CDR3aa: CASSMIDRQSRGNQPQHF; CDR3nt: TGTGCCAGTAGTATGATAGATCGTCAGAGCAGGGGCAATCAGCCCCAGCATTTT
abundance: .; v_gene: TRBV7-9; d_gene: .; j_gene: TRBJ1-4; CDR3aa: CASSLGQGNEKLFF; CDR3nt: TGTGCCAGCAGCTTAGGTCAGGGAAATGAAAAACTGTTTTTT
abundance: .; v_gene: TRBV29-1; d_gene: TRBD2; j_gene: TRBJ2-1; CDR3aa: CSVGGRGSYNEQFF; CDR3nt: TGCAGCGTCGGGGGGAGGGGATCCTACAATGAGCAGTTCTTC
abundance: .; v_gene: TRBV11-3; d_gene: .; j_gene: TRBJ2-7; CDR3aa: CASSLAAQGYEQYF; CDR3nt: TGTGCCAGCAGCTTAGCCGCGCAGGGATACGAGCAGTACTTC
abundance: .; v_gene: TRBV5-1; d_gene: TRBD2; j_gene: TRBJ2-2; CDR3aa: CASSLGFSGTNTGELFF; CDR3nt: TGCGCCAGCAGCTTGGGATTTAGCGGGACGAACACCGGGGAGCTGTTTTTT
abundance: few; v_gene: TRBV7-2; d_gene: .; j_gene: TRBJ1-2; CDR3aa: CASSLTKGGGYTF; CDR3nt: TGTGCCAGCAGCTTAACAAAGGGAGGAGGCTACACCTTC
abundance: .; v_gene: TRBV7-9; d_gene: TRBD2; j_gene: TRBJ2-1; CDR3aa: CASITWTSGINNEQFF; CDR3nt: TGTGCCAGCATCACTTGGACTAGCGGGATAAACAATGAGCAGTTCTTC
abundance: .; v_gene: TRBV4-2; d_gene: .; j_gene: TRBJ2-7; CDR3aa: CASSQDLAVTYEQYF; CDR3nt: TGTGCCAGCAGCCAAGATCTGGCTGTAACCTACGAGCAGTACTTC
abundance: .; v_gene: TRBV13; d_gene: .; j_gene: TRBJ2-5; CDR3aa: CASSLGIAAETQYF; CDR3nt: TGTGCCAGCAGCTTAGGTATAGCGGCCGAGACCCAGTACTTC
abundance: once; v_gene: TRBV30; d_gene: .; j_gene: TRBJ1-6; CDR3aa: CAWNRENSPLHF; CDR3nt: TGTGCCTGGAACAGGGAAAATTCACCCCTCCACTTT
abundance: once; v_gene: TRBV11-2; d_gene: .; j_gene: TRBJ1-4; CDR3aa: CASSLRGAGEKLFF; CDR3nt: TGTGCCAGCAGCTTACGTGGGGCAGGGGAAAAACTGTTTTTT